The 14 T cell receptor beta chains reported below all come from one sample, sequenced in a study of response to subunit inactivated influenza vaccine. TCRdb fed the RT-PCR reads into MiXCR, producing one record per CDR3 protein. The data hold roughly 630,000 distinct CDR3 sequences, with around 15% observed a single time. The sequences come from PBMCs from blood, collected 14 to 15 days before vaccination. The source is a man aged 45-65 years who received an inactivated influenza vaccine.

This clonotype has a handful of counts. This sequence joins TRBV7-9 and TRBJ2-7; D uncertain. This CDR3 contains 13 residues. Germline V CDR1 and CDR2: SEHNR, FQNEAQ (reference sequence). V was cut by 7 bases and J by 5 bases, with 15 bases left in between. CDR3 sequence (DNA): TGTGCCAGCACGGCAACGACGGTGGACGAGCAGTACTTC. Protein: CASTATTVDEQYF.

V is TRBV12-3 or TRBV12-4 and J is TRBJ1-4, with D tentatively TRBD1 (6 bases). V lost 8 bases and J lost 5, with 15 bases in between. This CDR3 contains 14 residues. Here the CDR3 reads CASGRTVLNEKLFF. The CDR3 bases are TGTGCCAGCGGACGGACAGTCCTAAATGAAAAACTGTTTTTT.

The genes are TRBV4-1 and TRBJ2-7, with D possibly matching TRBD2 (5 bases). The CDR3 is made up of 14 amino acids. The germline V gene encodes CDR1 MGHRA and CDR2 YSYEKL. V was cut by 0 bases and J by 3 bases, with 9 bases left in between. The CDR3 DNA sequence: TGCGCCAGCAGCCAAGAGAGGGTTTTCTACGAGCAGTACTTC. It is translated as CASSQERVFYEQYF.

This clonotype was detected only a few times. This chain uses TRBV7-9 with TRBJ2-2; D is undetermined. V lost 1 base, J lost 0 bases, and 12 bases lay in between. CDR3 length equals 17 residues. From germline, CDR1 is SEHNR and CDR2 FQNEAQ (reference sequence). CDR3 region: CASSLDSQVANTGELFF. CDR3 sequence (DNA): TGTGCCAGCAGCTTAGATTCGCAGGTCGCGAACACCGGGGAGCTGTTTTTT.

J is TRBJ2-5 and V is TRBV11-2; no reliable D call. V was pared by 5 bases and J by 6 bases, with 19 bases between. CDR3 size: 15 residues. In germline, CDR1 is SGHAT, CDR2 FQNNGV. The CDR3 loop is CASSLAVEARKTQYF. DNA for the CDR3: TGTGCCAGCAGCCTTGCCGTAGAGGCCCGTAAGACCCAGTACTTC.

Here the CDR3 DNA reads TGTGCCAGCAGCCATGGACAGGGGTTCTACGAGCAGTACTTC. Translation: CASSHGQGFYEQYF. This sequence joins TRBV27 and TRBJ2-7; TRBD1 matches 9 bases. V gave up 6 bases and J gave up 3 bases; unmatched junction bases: 6. The germline CDR1 and CDR2 sequences are MNHEY and SMNVEV (reference sequence). There are 14 residues in the CDR3.

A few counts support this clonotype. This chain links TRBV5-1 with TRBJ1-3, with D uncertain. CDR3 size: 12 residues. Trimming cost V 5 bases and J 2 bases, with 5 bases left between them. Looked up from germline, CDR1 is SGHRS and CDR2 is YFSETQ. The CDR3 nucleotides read TGCGCCAGCAGAGGGACTGGAAACACCATATATTTT. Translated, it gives CASRGTGNTIYF.

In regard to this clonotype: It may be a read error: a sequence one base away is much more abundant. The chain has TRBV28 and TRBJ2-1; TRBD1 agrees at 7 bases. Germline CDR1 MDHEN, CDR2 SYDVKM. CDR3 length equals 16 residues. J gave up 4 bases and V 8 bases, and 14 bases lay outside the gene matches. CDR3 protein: CASVPTVGGVYNEQFF. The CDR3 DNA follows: TGTGCCAGCGTACCAACGGTAGGGGGCGTGTACAATGAGCAGTTCTTC.

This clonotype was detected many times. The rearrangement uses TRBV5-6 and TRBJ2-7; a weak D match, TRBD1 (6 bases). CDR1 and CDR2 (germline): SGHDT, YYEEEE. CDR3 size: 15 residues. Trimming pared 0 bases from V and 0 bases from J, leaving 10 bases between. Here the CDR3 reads CASSLVGTTSYEQYF. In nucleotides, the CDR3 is TGTGCCAGCAGCTTGGTGGGGACAACCTCCTACGAGCAGTACTTC.

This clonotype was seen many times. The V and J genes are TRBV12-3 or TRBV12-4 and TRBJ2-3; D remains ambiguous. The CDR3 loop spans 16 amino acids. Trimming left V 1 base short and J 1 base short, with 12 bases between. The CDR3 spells CASSLEGQSRTDTQYF. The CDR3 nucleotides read TGTGCCAGCAGTTTAGAGGGCCAGTCCCGCACAGATACGCAGTATTTT.

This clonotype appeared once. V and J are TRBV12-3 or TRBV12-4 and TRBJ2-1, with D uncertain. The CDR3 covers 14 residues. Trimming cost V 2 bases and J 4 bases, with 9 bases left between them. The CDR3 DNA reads TGTGCCAGCAGTTTAACAGACAAGTACAATGAGCAGTTCTTC. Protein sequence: CASSLTDKYNEQFF.

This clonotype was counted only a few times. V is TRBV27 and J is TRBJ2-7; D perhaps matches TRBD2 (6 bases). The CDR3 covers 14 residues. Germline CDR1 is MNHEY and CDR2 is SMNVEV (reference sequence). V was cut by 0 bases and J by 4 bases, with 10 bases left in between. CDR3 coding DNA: TGTGCCAGCAGTTTATCCGGACTATGGTACGAGCAGTACTTC. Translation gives CASSLSGLWYEQYF.

The CDR3 DNA reads as TGTGCCAGCTGGAGAACGGGGCTTTCGTCCTACGAGCAGTACTTC. Translated: CASWRTGLSSYEQYF. V and J are TRBV27 and TRBJ2-7; either TRBD1 or TRBD2 may fit D (5 bases each). Trimming cost V 8 bases and J 1 base, with 18 bases left between them. Looked up from germline, CDR1 is MNHEY and CDR2 is SMNVEV (reference sequence). The length of the CDR3 is 15 residues.

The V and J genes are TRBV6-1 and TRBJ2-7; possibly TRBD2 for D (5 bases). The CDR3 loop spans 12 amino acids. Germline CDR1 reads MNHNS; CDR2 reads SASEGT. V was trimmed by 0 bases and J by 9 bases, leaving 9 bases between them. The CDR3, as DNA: TGTGCCAGCAGTGAAGCCACGGCGGGGCAGTACTTC. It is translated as CASSEATAGQYF.